These 11 T cell receptor beta chains share one sample of origin, sequenced in a study of cytomegalovirus exposure and HLA in healthy donors. Researchers ran the PCR with 60 Vbeta and 13 Jbeta primers. TCRdb's table, derived via immunoSEQ multiplex PCR, lists solely in-frame clones and lacks some. The sample includes around 150,000 clones, about two thirds of them seen just once. The sequencing sample was made of PBMCs. Every receptor here comes from a man in his fifties or sixties in good health and CMV-seropositive.

The V gene is TRBV6-5, the J gene TRBJ2-1; TRBD2 matches at 13 bases. From germline, CDR1 is MNHEY and CDR2 SVGAGI. This CDR3 is built from 15 residues. The trim removed 4 bases at V and 8 bases at J, leaving 5 bases unmatched. The CDR3 nucleotides read TGTGCCAGCAGTTTACTAGCGGGGGGGCCTTATGAGCAGTTCTTC. It translates to CASSLLAGGPYEQFF.

The rearrangement links TRBV5-6 to TRBJ1-1; D is uncertain. Trimming cost V 0 bases and J 4 bases, with 4 bases left between them. From germline, CDR1 is SGHDT and CDR2 YYEEEE. CDR3 length: 12 residues. CDR3 DNA: TGTGCCAGCAGCTTGGGAGTCACTGAAGCTTTCTTT. Translated, it gives CASSLGVTEAFF.

Of note for this clone: One end of the junction fails to match germline, which may point to a read error. This chain connects TRBV7-7 to TRBJ2-1; 14 nucleotides agree with TRBD2. CDR1 is SSHAT and CDR2 is FNYEAQ in the germline V gene (reference sequence). This CDR3 has 17 residues. This chain's CDR3 is CASSAAGTSGSLNEQFF. CDR3 DNA sequence: TGTGCTAGCAGCGCAGCTGGGACTAGCGGGAGTTTGAATGAGCAGTTCTTC. The complete variable domain, with remaining parts taken from reference TRBV7-7 and TRBJ2-1, reads GAGVSQSPRYKVTKRGQDVTLRCDPISSHATLYWYQQALGQGPEFLTYFNYEAQPDKSGLPSDRFSAERPEGSISTLTIQRTEQRDSAMYRCASSAAGTSGSLNEQFFGPGTRLTVL.

The V call is TRBV6-5, the J call TRBJ1-1; 8 nucleotides line up with TRBD1. This CDR3 is 15 amino acids long. Germline V lookup: CDR1 MNHEY, CDR2 SVGAGI. The V and J ends lost 4 bases and 0 bases, in that order; junction bases with no gene match: 4. CDR3 coding DNA: TGTGCCAGCAGTTCCCGGACAGGGCTGAACACTGAAGCTTTCTTT. Its protein product is CASSSRTGLNTEAFF.

The chain couples TRBV25-1 to TRBJ2-5; TRBD1 matches 10 bases. CDR1 MGHDK and CDR2 SYGVNS come from the germline V gene. This CDR3 region has 15 residues. Unmatched junction bases numbered 7, after V lost 4 bases and J lost 5 bases. The CDR3 DNA sequence: TGTGCCAGCAGTGGTGGGACAGGGGTGCGCGAGACCCAGTACTTC. Translated, it gives CASSGGTGVRETQYF.

Only one count was recorded for this clone. This chain uses TRBV9 with TRBJ2-7, with D possibly matching TRBD1 (5 bases). The germline V gene has CDR1 SGDLS and CDR2 YYNGEE. Trimming removed 4 bases from V and 0 bases from J, with 8 bases in between. The CDR3 is 13 amino acids. CDR3 protein: CASSTDSSYEQYF. CDR3 bases: TGTGCCAGCAGCACCGACAGCTCCTACGAGCAGTACTTC.

The chain has TRBV20-1 and TRBJ1-1; perhaps TRBD1 as D (5 bases). Germline CDR1 is DFQATT and CDR2 is SNEGSKA (reference sequence). V lost 7 bases, J lost 11 bases, and 17 bases lay in between. The CDR3 is 11 amino acids. CDR3 region: CSVKGQGRAFF. The DNA for the CDR3 is TGCAGTGTAAAGGGGCAGGGTCGGGCTTTCTTT.

This clone was observed once. The chain recombines TRBV6-1 with TRBJ2-7, with D hard to call. The CDR3 loop spans 11 amino acids. From germline, CDR1 is MNHNS and CDR2 SASEGT. Trimming stripped 3 bases from V and 3 bases from J, with 3 bases between. The CDR3 DNA follows: TGTGCCAGCAGTGACTACTACGAGCAGTACTTC. Protein sequence: CASSDYYEQYF.

CDR3 loop: CASQIQGIQGEQYF. The CDR3 nucleotides read TGTGCCAGCCAGATACAGGGAATCCAGGGCGAGCAGTACTTC. V and J are TRBV28 and TRBJ2-7; D possibly corresponds to TRBD1 (6 bases). Germline lookup yields CDR1 MDHEN and CDR2 SYDVKM. V lost 8 bases to trimming and J lost 6 bases, with 20 bases between them. The CDR3 extends over 14 amino acids.

The gene calls are TRBV6-5 and TRBJ2-4; TRBD2 agrees at 7 bases. With V trimmed by 5 bases and J by 9 bases, 7 bases remained unmatched. The CDR3 is 13 residues long. Germline CDR1 MNHEY, CDR2 SVGAGI. The CDR3: CASSPFGEGIQYF. CDR3 sequence (DNA): TGTGCCAGCAGTCCCTTTGGGGAGGGCATTCAGTACTTC.

The count of this clone is one. V is TRBV5-1 and J is TRBJ1-2; TRBD1 matches at 7 bases. This CDR3 contains 14 residues. Germline V lookup: CDR1 SGHRS, CDR2 YFSETQ. V lost 2 bases and J lost 4; bases outside the gene matches: 5. The CDR3 DNA sequence: TGCGCCAGCAGCTTCCAGGGGGTTGCCTATGGCTACACCTTC. Its protein is CASSFQGVAYGYTF.